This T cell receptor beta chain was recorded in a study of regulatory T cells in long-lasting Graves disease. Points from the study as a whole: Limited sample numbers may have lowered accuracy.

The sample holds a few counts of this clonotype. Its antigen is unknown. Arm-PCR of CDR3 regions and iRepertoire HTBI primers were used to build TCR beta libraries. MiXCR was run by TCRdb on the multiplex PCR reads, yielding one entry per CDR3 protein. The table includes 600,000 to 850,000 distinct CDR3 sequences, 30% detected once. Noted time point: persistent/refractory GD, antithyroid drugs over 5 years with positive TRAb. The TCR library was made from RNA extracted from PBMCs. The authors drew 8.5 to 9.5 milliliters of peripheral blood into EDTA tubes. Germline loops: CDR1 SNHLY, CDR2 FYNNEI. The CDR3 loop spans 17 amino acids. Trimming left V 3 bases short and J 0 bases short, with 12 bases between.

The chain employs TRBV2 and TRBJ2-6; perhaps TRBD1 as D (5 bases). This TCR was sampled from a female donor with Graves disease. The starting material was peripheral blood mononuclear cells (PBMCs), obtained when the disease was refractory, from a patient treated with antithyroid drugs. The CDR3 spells CASSDPRANSGANVLTF. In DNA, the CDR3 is TGTGCCAGCAGTGACCCCAGGGCGAACTCTGGGGCCAACGTCCTGACTTTC.